The next 14 T cell receptor beta chains were all read from a single sample in a study of CD8+ T cells in alopecia areata. Treatment denoted: oral pan-JAK inhibitor, 5-10 mg twice daily. Investigators isolated RNA and reverse transcribed it into cDNA to act as the sequencing template. Data came from immunoSEQ multiplex PCR; TCRdb stores just in-frame clones and leaves some out. Here the sample spans around 200,000 clones, 58% being singletons. Sequenced material: CD8+ T cells sorted from blood, taken at week 24, from a patient treated with tofacitinib. The origin of the receptors is a human donor with alopecia areata.

The chain employs TRBV4-2 and TRBJ2-6; possible D gene TRBD2, 5 bases. CDR1 and CDR2 from the germline V gene are LGHNA and YNFKEQ. Trimming cost V 5 bases and J 0 bases, with 23 bases left between them. The CDR3 runs 20 residues. CDR3 nucleotides: TGTGCCAGCAGCTCGATATTGGACTTAATAGTTAGCTCTGGGGCCAACGTCCTGACTTTC. Its translation: CASSSILDLIVSSGANVLTF.

This chain links TRBV4-1 with TRBJ1-2; no reliable D call. The V gene's germline CDR1 is MGHRA and CDR2 YSYEKL. The V and J ends lost 1 base and 8 bases respectively, with 11 bases between them. The CDR3 runs 13 residues. CDR3 bases: TGCGCCAGCAGCCAAGTGAGTGCTATGGGCTACACCTTC. Translating it yields CASSQVSAMGYTF.

This clone turned up a few times. This sequence joins TRBV5-1 and TRBJ2-2; 7 positions match TRBD1. The CDR3 extends over 15 amino acids. Trimming took 4 bases from V and 3 from J; bases not matched to a gene: 6. Per germline, CDR1 SGHRS and CDR2 YFSETQ. The CDR3 DNA sequence: TGCGCCAGCAGCGCAGACAGGGTGGACACCGGGGAGCTGTTTTTT. Encoded protein: CASSADRVDTGELFF.

The rearrangement links TRBV6-6 to TRBJ2-1, with D unresolved. Germline assignment: CDR1 MNHNY and CDR2 SVGAGI (reference sequence). Deletions cut 5 bases from V and 5 bases from J, with 4 bases between. CDR3 length: 11 amino acids. CDR3 nucleotides: TGTGCCAGCAGTGACAACAATGAGCAGTTCTTC. It codes for CASSDNNEQFF.

The V call is TRBV29-1, the J call TRBJ2-2, with 9 bases fitting TRBD1. The CDR3 length is 17 residues. CDR1 SQVTM and CDR2 ANQGSEA come from the germline V gene. The J segment lost 6 bases and the V segment lost 4 bases, leaving 15 bases of the junction unmatched. This CDR3 reads CSVVVTGTGRPAGELFF. The DNA of the CDR3 is TGCAGCGTTGTTGTGACCGGGACAGGGCGTCCCGCCGGGGAGCTGTTTTTT.

This clone came up once. This rearrangement joins TRBV9 to TRBJ1-2; 9 bases fit TRBD1. V was pared by 4 bases and J by 8 bases, with 3 bases of the junction left unmatched. The CDR3 loop spans 12 amino acids. Germline V CDR1 and CDR2: SGDLS, YYNGEE. The CDR3 DNA is TGTGCCAGCAGCATGACAGGGGGAGGCTACACCTTC. Protein product: CASSMTGGGYTF.

The V and J genes are TRBV13 and TRBJ1-4; 8 nucleotides match TRBD1. Germline V gene lookup returns CDR1 PRHDT and CDR2 FYEKMQ (reference sequence). The CDR3 loop spans 16 amino acids. V lost 5 bases and J lost 2; bases outside the gene matches: 7. The DNA of the CDR3 is TGTGCCAGCAGCCCACTCACAGGGGGGACTAATGAAAAACTGTTTTTT. Its translation is CASSPLTGGTNEKLFF.

CDR3 nucleotides: TGTGCCAGCAGCGTAGGGGGGGGTCTCCAAGAGACCCAGTACTTC. Protein product: CASSVGGGLQETQYF. This rearrangement joins TRBV9 to TRBJ2-5; 7 nucleotides agree with TRBD2. J was trimmed by 1 base and V by 0 bases; bases with no gene match: 3. The length of the CDR3 is 15 residues. Germline lookup yields CDR1 SGDLS and CDR2 YYNGEE. The entire variable domain, with the rest obtained from reference TRBV9 and TRBJ2-5, is as follows: DSGVTQTPKHLITATGQRVTLRCSPRSGDLSVYWYQQSLDQGLQFLIQYYNGEERAKGNILERFSAQQFPDLHSELNLSSLELGDSALYFCASSVGGGLQETQYFGPGTRLLVL.

This clone was recorded once. This chain's CDR3 is CASKSTGELFF. CDR3 DNA: TGTGCCAGCAAATCGACCGGGGAGCTGTTTTTT. This chain joins TRBV9 and TRBJ2-2; D ambiguous. CDR1 and CDR2 from the germline V gene are SGDLS and YYNGEE. Between the trimmed V and J ends, which lost 6 bases and 5 bases, there was a span of 5 bases. CDR3 length equals 11 residues. The full variable domain, in which reference TRBV9 and TRBJ2-2 provide the parts outside the CDR3, is DSGVTQTPKHLITATGQRVTLRCSPRSGDLSVYWYQQSLDQGLQFLIQYYNGEERAKGNILERFSAQQFPDLHSELNLSSLELGDSALYFCASKSTGELFFGEGSRLTVL.

The chain carries TRBV19 and TRBJ2-7; unclear D gene. Germline V gene sequence: CDR1 LNHDA, CDR2 SQIVND (reference sequence). V lost 11 bases to trimming and J lost 2 bases, with 10 bases between them. This CDR3 is built from 11 residues. The DNA of the CDR3 is TGTGCCGCTGGCAAGACCTACGAGCAGTACTTC. Protein product: CAAGKTYEQYF.

This clone was detected once. This sequence joins TRBV7-9 and TRBJ1-1; weak D call: TRBD1 (5 bases). CDR3 length equals 13 residues. Per the germline V gene, CDR1 is SEHNR and CDR2 is FQNEAQ (reference sequence). V shed 1 base and J shed 6 bases, with 9 bases lying between them. For the CDR3, the DNA is TGTGCCAGCAGCTTAGGGGACGGCGCTGAAGCTTTCTTT. As protein: CASSLGDGAEAFF. Together with reference TRBV7-9 and TRBJ1-1, the CDR3 gives the full variable domain: DTGVSQNPRHKITKRGQNVTFRCDPISEHNRLYWYRQTLGQGPEFLTYFQNEAQLEKSRLLSDRFSAERPKGSFSTLEIQRTEQGDSAMYLCASSLGDGAEAFFGQGTRLTVV.

The CDR3 bases are TGTGCCAGCAGCGCAGAGGGGCGGACTAGCGATTTAGTGCAGTTCTTC. It specifies CASSAEGRTSDLVQFF. The V gene is TRBV9, the J gene TRBJ2-1; 9 positions match TRBD2. The CDR3 sequence is 16 residues long. CDR1 and CDR2 (germline): SGDLS, YYNGEE. V lost 3 bases, J lost 12 bases, and 16 bases stayed unmatched.

This chain uses TRBV28 with TRBJ2-7; D possibly corresponds to TRBD2 (5 bases). The CDR3 consists of 15 residues. Germline assignment: CDR1 MDHEN and CDR2 SYDVKM. Trimming stripped 1 base from V and 1 base from J, with 11 bases between. The CDR3 sequence: CASSLYGGSSYEQYF. The CDR3 region has the DNA TGTGCCAGCAGTTTATACGGAGGCTCTTCCTACGAGCAGTACTTC.

The chain is built from TRBV6-1 and TRBJ2-1; 8 positions match TRBD2. CDR3 length: 17 amino acids. V lost 0 bases to trimming and J lost 9 bases; unmatched junction nucleotides: 13. Germline lookup yields CDR1 MNHNS and CDR2 SASEGT. CDR3 amino acids: CASSEAGAGASRGEQFF. The CDR3 DNA reads as TGTGCCAGCAGTGAAGCTGGAGCGGGGGCCTCCCGGGGTGAGCAGTTCTTC.